The next 25 T cell receptor beta chains were all read from a single sample in a study of vaccination and CD4 T cells after COVID-19. The assay that was used to sequence DNA from cultured CD4+ T cells was the Oncomine TCR Beta short-read assay. A single record per CDR3 protein comes from TCRdb applying MiXCR to the PCR reads. This sample carries more than 9,000 distinct CDR3 sequences, over 60% of them seen once, and the ten largest clones take approximately 10%. Treatment defined: roughly 11-day PBMC culture with coronavirus spike peptide pools or control peptides (ViraFEST assay). These receptors' targets are unknown. Sequencing was carried out using CD4+ T cells from blood, cultured in vitro. The receptors originated from a human donor who had recovered from COVID-19.

CDR3 bases: TGTGCCTGGAGTTACGGAGATACGCAGTATTTT. Residues: CAWSYGDTQYF. The V and J genes are TRBV30 and TRBJ2-3; D ambiguous. Per the germline V gene, CDR1 is GTSNPN and CDR2 is SVGIG (reference sequence). The length of the CDR3 is 11 residues. Trimming took 2 bases from V and 5 from J, leaving 5 bases between them.

The chain employs TRBV28 and TRBJ2-5; TRBD2 agrees at 7 bases. This CDR3 has 13 residues. V dropped 6 bases and J dropped 7; count of bases not matched to a gene: 8. CDR1 is MDHEN, CDR2 SYDVKM, per germline. The CDR3 here is CASRDSSGVTQYF. In nucleotides, the CDR3 is TGTGCCAGCAGGGACTCCAGCGGGGTGACCCAGTACTTC.

The chain is built from TRBV5-1 and TRBJ1-6; no clear D gene. Germline V CDR1 and CDR2: SGHRS, YFSETQ. V was cut by 2 bases and J by 8 bases, with 17 bases left in between. The CDR3 length is 16 residues. DNA of the CDR3: TGCGCCAGCAGCTTATCCTTCGGGCGTTTAGATTCACCCCTCCACTTT. It specifies CASSLSFGRLDSPLHF.

The genes are TRBV19 and TRBJ2-7; 7 bases align to TRBD1. Unmatched junction bases numbered 7, after V lost 5 bases and J lost 0 bases. Germline assignment: CDR1 LNHDA and CDR2 SQIVND (reference sequence). CDR3 length equals 15 residues. The CDR3 protein is CASSPGTVSSYEQYF. The CDR3 DNA sequence: TGTGCCAGTAGTCCCGGGACAGTCAGCTCCTACGAGCAGTACTTC.

This chain connects TRBV20-1 to TRBJ1-3; no clear D gene. This CDR3 region has 13 residues. Germline V gene lookup returns CDR1 DFQATT and CDR2 SNEGSKA (reference sequence). The V and J ends lost 2 bases and 0 bases respectively, with 5 bases between them. The CDR3, as DNA: TGCAGTGCTAGACCTAACTCTGGAAACACCATATATTTT. Its protein product is CSARPNSGNTIYF.

The V call is TRBV27, the J call TRBJ1-1; the D gene is possibly TRBD1 (6 bases). This CDR3 spans 13 amino acids. Trimming shortened V by 7 bases and J by 4 bases, and 13 bases separated the two germline ends. The V gene's germline CDR1 is MNHEY and CDR2 SMNVEV (reference sequence). The CDR3 protein is CASTKRGGTEAFF. CDR3 nucleotides: TGTGCCAGCACCAAAAGGGGGGGCACTGAAGCTTTCTTT.

The rearrangement links TRBV7-2 to TRBJ2-3, with D unresolved. CDR1 is SGHTA, CDR2 FQGNSA, per germline. V shed 7 bases and J shed 4 bases, with 12 bases lying between them. The CDR3 is made up of 13 amino acids. This chain's CDR3 is CASKEPRPDTQYF. In DNA form, the CDR3 reads TGTGCCAGCAAAGAACCCCGGCCAGATACGCAGTATTTT.

The V gene is TRBV10-3, the J gene TRBJ1-2; D is uncertain. Trimming shortened V by 2 bases and J by 7 bases, and 11 bases separated the two germline ends. This CDR3 is 13 amino acids long. CDR1 and CDR2 from the germline V gene are ENHRY and SYGVKD. This CDR3 reads CAISENGKAGYTF. The CDR3 DNA is TGTGCCATCAGTGAGAACGGGAAGGCTGGCTACACCTTC.

V usage is TRBV12-3 or TRBV12-4 and J usage is TRBJ1-6, with 7 bases matching TRBD1. The CDR3 is made up of 16 amino acids. J lost 0 bases, V lost 7 bases, and 6 bases had no gene match. CDR3 sequence reads: CASKGQMSSYNSPLHF. CDR3 sequence (DNA): TGTGCCAGCAAGGGACAGATGAGCTCCTATAATTCACCCCTCCACTTT.

The genes are TRBV24-1 and TRBJ2-4; 9 nucleotides match TRBD2. The CDR3 is 15 amino acids. Per germline, CDR1 KGHDR and CDR2 SFDVKD. V dropped 7 bases and J dropped 2; count of bases not matched to a gene: 5. The CDR3 DNA reads as TGTGCCACCAGCTCTAGCGGGGTTTCCAAAAACATTCAGTACTTC. This sequence encodes CATSSSGVSKNIQYF.

In its sample, this clonotype was seen a few times. The rearrangement joins TRBV20-1 to TRBJ1-2, with D uncertain. V lost 3 bases and J 7 bases, leaving 15 bases between the germline ends. Germline V gene sequence: CDR1 DFQATT, CDR2 SNEGSKA (reference sequence). The CDR3 is made up of 13 amino acids. The CDR3 DNA follows: TGCAGTGCTAGTGTGAGGGTGGTGGTTGGCTACACCTTC. Translating it yields CSASVRVVVGYTF.

The V call is TRBV6-1, the J call TRBJ1-2; 7 nucleotides agree with TRBD1. Trimming cost V 8 bases and J 0 bases; bases outside gene matches: 18. The CDR3 has 18 residues. Germline CDR1 is MNHNS and CDR2 is SASEGT. CDR3: CASGLFSGHRGPNYGYTF. For the CDR3, the DNA is TGTGCCAGCGGCCTCTTTTCCGGCCACAGGGGACCTAACTATGGCTACACCTTC.

The chain carries TRBV18 and TRBJ1-2; no clear D. The CDR3 sequence is 14 residues long. V dropped 0 bases and J dropped 8 bases, with 13 bases sitting between them. Germline assignment: CDR1 KGHSH and CDR2 LQKENI. In DNA, the CDR3 is TGTGCCAGCTCACCACCCCACGGCCAGAGCGGCTACACCTTC. Protein: CASSPPHGQSGYTF.

This chain connects TRBV19 to TRBJ2-7; maybe TRBD1 (6 bases). The CDR3 contains 14 residues. Germline CDR1 reads LNHDA; CDR2 reads SQIVND (reference sequence). Between the trimmed V and J ends, which lost 7 bases and 2 bases, there was a span of 15 bases. The CDR3, as DNA: TGTGCCAGTAAAAACCCAGCAGGGGCCTACGAGCAGTACTTC. Translating gives CASKNPAGAYEQYF.

The chain joins TRBV20-1 to TRBJ1-4; tentatively, D is TRBD1 (5 bases). V was cut by 1 base and J by 8 bases, with 17 bases left in between. Germline V gene lookup returns CDR1 DFQATT and CDR2 SNEGSKA (reference sequence). CDR3 length: 15 amino acids. CDR3 loop: CSARGAGTHGEKLFF. For the CDR3, the DNA is TGCAGTGCTAGAGGGGCCGGGACCCATGGCGAAAAACTGTTTTTT.

V usage is TRBV28 and J usage is TRBJ1-6; 8 nucleotides match TRBD1. The junction had 8 bases not matched to a gene; V was cut back by 7 bases and J by 9 bases. This CDR3 is 14 amino acids long. CDR1 MDHEN and CDR2 SYDVKM come from the germline V gene. The CDR3 is CASILTGVTSPLHF. The CDR3 DNA reads as TGTGCCAGCATCCTGACAGGGGTCACTTCACCCCTCCACTTT.

The chain carries TRBV7-3 and TRBJ2-2, with TRBD1 identical over 9 bases. The length of the CDR3 is 17 residues. Germline lookup yields CDR1 SGHTA and CDR2 FQGTGA. V shed 5 bases, J shed 3 bases, and the junction held 10 bases outside the gene matches. CDR3 sequence: CASSRGGTGTHTGELFF. In DNA, the CDR3 is TGTGCCAGCAGCCGAGGCGGGACAGGGACTCACACCGGGGAGCTGTTTTTT.

DNA for the CDR3: TGTGCCAGCAGTTACGGGGGGGTAAATTCACCCCTCCACTTT. Encoded protein: CASSYGGVNSPLHF. The V call is TRBV6-5, the J call TRBJ1-6, with TRBD1 as a possible D gene (5 bases). Germline V gives CDR1 MNHEY, CDR2 SVGAGI. Trimming removed 2 bases from V and 7 bases from J, with 9 bases in between. CDR3 length equals 14 residues.

This clonotype was counted a few times. This chain connects TRBV24-1 to TRBJ2-2, with a tentative D call TRBD1 (6 bases). Germline lookup yields CDR1 KGHDR and CDR2 SFDVKD. Deletions cut 9 bases from V and 3 bases from J, with 13 bases between. This CDR3 region has 14 residues. The DNA of the CDR3 is TGTGCCACCGAGGGGGAAGGACACACCGGGGAGCTGTTTTTT. Amino acids: CATEGEGHTGELFF.

This chain uses TRBV2 with TRBJ2-1; tentative D call: TRBD2 (6 bases). This CDR3 has 15 residues. The V end lost 5 bases, the J end lost 0 bases, and 11 bases lay between the germline ends. The germline V gene encodes CDR1 SNHLY and CDR2 FYNNEI. The CDR3 is CASSKERVSYNEQFF. The CDR3 nucleotides are TGTGCCAGCAGTAAAGAGCGGGTCTCCTACAATGAGCAGTTCTTC.

The J gene is TRBJ1-5, the V gene TRBV23-1; the match to TRBD1 covers 10 bases. TRBV23-1 is labeled an ORF, and its function is uncertain. This CDR3 is 17 amino acids long. Unmatched junction bases numbered 11, after V lost 7 bases and J lost 2 bases. The CDR3 sequence is CASTRTGTGDGNQPQHF. DNA of the CDR3: TGCGCCAGCACTCGTACCGGGACAGGGGACGGCAATCAGCCCCAGCATTTT.

This clonotype was seen only once. V usage is TRBV7-2 and J usage is TRBJ2-5, with TRBD1 matching over 7 bases. The CDR3 has 15 amino acids. Trimming cost V 3 bases and J 5 bases; bases outside gene matches: 9. The germline CDR1 and CDR2 sequences are SGHTA and FQGNSA. In DNA form, the CDR3 reads TGTGCCAGCAGCTTGCTAGGGGGCTCTATGGAGACCCAGTACTTC. The encoded protein is CASSLLGGSMETQYF.

This chain uses TRBV11-3 with TRBJ2-1; the match to TRBD1 covers 9 bases. CDR3 length: 16 amino acids. The J segment lost 4 bases and the V segment lost 4 bases, leaving 8 bases of the junction unmatched. The V gene's germline CDR1 is SGHNT and CDR2 YENEEA. In DNA form, the CDR3 reads TGTGCCAGCAGCTCCTCCTCCGGACAGGGGTACAATGAGCAGTTCTTC. Amino acids: CASSSSSGQGYNEQFF.

This rearrangement joins TRBV10-3 to TRBJ2-5; 8 bases line up with TRBD1. The CDR3 is made up of 14 amino acids. In germline, CDR1 is ENHRY, CDR2 SYGVKD. J gave up 3 bases and V 11 bases, and 11 bases lay outside the gene matches. CDR3 nucleotide sequence: TGTGCCTCAAGGGCAGGGGGCGGTGAAGAGACCCAGTACTTC. This codes for CASRAGGGEETQYF.

The chain uses TRBV2 and TRBJ2-2; D not certain. Germline lookup yields CDR1 SNHLY and CDR2 FYNNEI. Trimming took off 2 bases at V and 1 base at J, with 5 bases between the two ends. This CDR3 contains 14 residues. The CDR3 nucleotides are TGTGCCAGCAGTGAATACGAGAACACCGGGGAGCTGTTTTTT. Translation: CASSEYENTGELFF.